This TCR beta chain was identified during a study of control samples from healthy donors and cancer patients (dated by TCRdb to 2020 to 2021). Receptors were amplified or captured by the immunoSEQ multiplex PCR assay. TCRdb carries this immuneACCESS record with in-frame sequences only. Its versions omit some clonotypes, under half of them owing to an unresolved V gene in the studies checked, with the rest unexplained. Present in this sample are around 140,000 clones, approximately 94% of which were seen just once. Approximately 14% of the sample comes from the top ten. Of note for this clone: Its antigen is still unknown. There are no base qualities to consult, and no much larger clone falls within one base.

Its CDR3 holds 12 amino acids, cysteine through phenylalanine. The read is trimmed to its CDR3 DNA, 36 bases read in frame from base 1. The V and J ends are trimmed by 6 bases and 5 bases, leaving 8 bases between them. From the germline V gene (reference sequence), CDR1 is WNHNN and CDR2 is SYGVQD. Sequencing was performed on blood. This clonotype originated in a man aged 40-55 years in good health. The chain is assembled from TRBV10-1 and TRBJ2-1; a weak D assignment points to TRBD1 (5 bases agree). The DNA sequence is as follows: TGCGCCAGCAGAGACAGAGACAATGAGCAGTTCTTC. This gives the protein CASRDRDNEQFF.